Shown below are 16 T cell receptor beta chains from a single sample sequenced in a study of glioma-infiltrating T cells. TCR alpha and beta CDR3 regions were amplified from RNA using iRepertoire nested multiplex PCR. A single record per CDR3 protein comes from TCRdb applying MiXCR to the multiplex PCR reads. Of under 200,000 distinct CDR3 sequences in the sample, about 46% were seen once. Source material: glioma tissue, nonneoplastic brain tissue, or PBMCs (not recorded which). All receptors come from a human donor with low-grade glioma or glioblastoma, undergoing nonglioma brain surgery, or in good health (not recorded which).

The J gene is TRBJ2-7, the V gene TRBV14, with D maybe TRBD2 (6 bases). V was cut by 0 bases and J by 5 bases, with 14 bases left in between. Germline assignment: CDR1 SGHDN and CDR2 FVKESK. This CDR3 region has 15 residues. DNA for the CDR3: TGTGCCAGCAGCCAAGACGAGGGGAGGACCAACGAGCAGTACTTC. Protein product: CASSQDEGRTNEQYF.

The CDR3 sequence: CSARQLAGGPSQETQYF. CDR3 DNA: TGCAGTGCACGGCAACTAGCGGGAGGGCCCTCGCAAGAGACCCAGTACTTC. The chain employs TRBV20-1 and TRBJ2-7; 13 positions match TRBD2. Near its end, the DNA agrees better with TRBJ2-5, so the J call may be wrong. CDR3 length equals 17 residues. Germline-derived CDR1 and CDR2 are DFQATT and SNEGSKA (reference sequence).

This clonotype was picked up many times. The J gene is TRBJ2-7, the V gene TRBV20-1, with D perhaps TRBD2 (5 bases). V lost 3 bases and J lost 0, with 6 bases in between. Germline assignment: CDR1 DFQATT and CDR2 SNEGSKA (reference sequence). CDR3 length: 12 amino acids. The DNA of the CDR3 is TGCAGTGCTAGCGAGGGCTCCTACGAGCAGTACTTC. Residues: CSASEGSYEQYF.

This clonotype has more than one count but fewer than ten. V and J are TRBV29-1 and TRBJ2-7; D unclear. V lost 1 base, J lost 6 bases, and 10 bases lay in between. The germline CDR1 and CDR2 sequences are SQVTM and ANQGSEA. The CDR3 consists of 12 residues. CDR3 in amino acids: CSVEAPGVEQYF. The CDR3 coding sequence is TGCAGCGTTGAAGCCCCAGGAGTCGAGCAGTACTTC.

About this clonotype: Lacking the conserved final phenylalanine or tryptophan, this CDR3 likely reflects a read error. As DNA, the CDR3 is TGTGCCAGCAGCCGGAGCTTCTCTGGGGCCAACGTCCTGACTTAC. It encodes CASSRSFSGANVLTY. V usage is TRBV28 and J usage is TRBJ2-6; D uncertain. This CDR3 is built from 15 residues. The germline V gene has CDR1 MDHEN and CDR2 SYDVKM. The V and J ends lost 6 bases and 0 bases respectively, with 9 bases between them.

The chain employs TRBV19 and TRBJ2-3, with D perhaps TRBD2 (6 bases). Germline CDR1 and CDR2: LNHDA and SQIVND (reference sequence). CDR3 length: 15 residues. V was clipped by 3 bases and J by 2 bases, with 12 bases between them. The DNA for the CDR3 is TGTGCCAGTAGTATGAGTCTAGCGTCCACAGATACGCAGTATTTT. Its translation: CASSMSLASTDTQYF.

In regard to this clonotype: This may come from a read error, since a much larger clone is one base off. The chain is built from TRBV28 and TRBJ2-5, with 8 bases that match TRBD2. CDR3 length: 14 amino acids. CDR1 is MDHEN, CDR2 SYDVKM, per germline. This CDR3 is CASSYSGSEETQHF. Here the CDR3 DNA reads TGTGCCAGCAGTTACAGCGGGAGCGAAGAGACCCAGCACTTC.

This sequence joins TRBV24-1 and TRBJ2-3; no clear D. The CDR3 totals 15 residues. The germline gives CDR1 KGHDR, CDR2 SFDVKD. The ends were cut back, 0 bases at V and 2 bases at J, with 8 bases in the middle. The CDR3 bases are TGTGCCACCAGTGATTTGGACGGATACACAGATACGCAGTATTTT. Encoded protein: CATSDLDGYTDTQYF.

The gene calls are TRBV25-1 and TRBJ1-5; 7 bases align to TRBD1. The CDR3 extends over 14 amino acids. Germline trimming cut 4 bases from V and 4 bases from J; bases unmatched to any gene: 4. Looked up from germline, CDR1 is MGHDK and CDR2 is SYGVNS. The CDR3 DNA sequence: TGTGCCAGCAGTGGGGGGACAGATAATCAGCCCCAGCATTTT. The encoded protein is CASSGGTDNQPQHF.

There are many counts of this clonotype. This chain connects TRBV28 to TRBJ2-3; 10 positions match TRBD2. Germline V gene sequence: CDR1 MDHEN, CDR2 SYDVKM. The length of the CDR3 is 16 residues. V shed 3 bases, J shed 3 bases, and the junction held 6 bases outside the gene matches. CDR3 sequence reads: CASSLLLAGSTDTQYF. The CDR3 DNA reads as TGTGCCAGCAGTTTGTTACTAGCGGGAAGTACAGATACGCAGTATTTT.

As regards this clonotype: A much more abundant neighbour one base away suggests this may be a read error. The chain employs TRBV3-1 and TRBJ1-2, with unresolved D. The CDR3 spans 13 residues. Trimming took off 3 bases at V and 7 bases at J, with 12 bases between the two ends. Per germline, CDR1 LGHDT and CDR2 YNNKEL (reference sequence). CDR3 amino acids: CASSHQVGGGYTF. The CDR3 DNA reads as TGTGCCAGCAGCCATCAGGTCGGCGGTGGCTACACCTTC.

This clonotype was seen at least ten times. The chain couples TRBV20-1 to TRBJ2-5; D possibly corresponds to TRBD1 (5 bases). The CDR3 sequence is 16 residues long. Trimming took off 5 bases at V and 2 bases at J, with 21 bases between the two ends. Germline V gene lookup returns CDR1 DFQATT and CDR2 SNEGSKA (reference sequence). CDR3 in amino acids: CSAGSGAQRLQETQYF. The CDR3 DNA reads as TGCAGTGCTGGAAGTGGGGCGCAACGCCTACAAGAGACCCAGTACTTC.

The chain couples TRBV10-3 to TRBJ2-7, with a possible D match to TRBD1 (6 bases). Germline CDR1 ENHRY, CDR2 SYGVKD. CDR3 length: 12 amino acids. Trimming stripped 6 bases from V and 4 bases from J, with 10 bases between. CDR3 amino acids: CAISQGGYEQYF. CDR3 DNA: TGTGCCATCAGCCAAGGGGGATACGAGCAGTACTTC.

This clonotype was detected ten times or more. V and J are TRBV20-1 and TRBJ2-7; D tentatively fits TRBD1 or TRBD2 (5 bases each). Germline CDR1 is DFQATT and CDR2 is SNEGSKA (reference sequence). V was cut by 3 bases and J by 3 bases, with 15 bases left in between. The CDR3 totals 14 residues. The CDR3 is CSASGGAVVYEQYF. CDR3 DNA: TGCAGTGCTAGTGGGGGAGCGGTTGTCTACGAGCAGTACTTC.

As regards this clonotype: This sequence may be a read error, since a much larger clone differs from it by one base. The rearrangement links TRBV28 to TRBJ2-1; 11 nucleotides match TRBD2. The J segment lost 8 bases and the V segment lost 7 bases, leaving 13 bases of the junction unmatched. The germline V gene encodes CDR1 MDHEN and CDR2 SYDVKM. This CDR3 contains 16 residues. This chain's CDR3 is CASKIAGGSGIDEQFF. CDR3 DNA: TGTGCCAGCAAAATAGCGGGAGGGTCAGGTATCGATGAGCAGTTCTTC.

V is TRBV7-2 and J is TRBJ2-3, with unresolved D. V was cut by 1 base and J by 0 bases, with 11 bases left in between. The CDR3 spans 16 residues. The germline V gene encodes CDR1 SGHTA and CDR2 FQGNSA. CDR3 residues: CASSLGGRASTDTQYF. The DNA for the CDR3 is TGTGCCAGCAGCTTAGGAGGTCGGGCAAGCACAGATACGCAGTATTTT.